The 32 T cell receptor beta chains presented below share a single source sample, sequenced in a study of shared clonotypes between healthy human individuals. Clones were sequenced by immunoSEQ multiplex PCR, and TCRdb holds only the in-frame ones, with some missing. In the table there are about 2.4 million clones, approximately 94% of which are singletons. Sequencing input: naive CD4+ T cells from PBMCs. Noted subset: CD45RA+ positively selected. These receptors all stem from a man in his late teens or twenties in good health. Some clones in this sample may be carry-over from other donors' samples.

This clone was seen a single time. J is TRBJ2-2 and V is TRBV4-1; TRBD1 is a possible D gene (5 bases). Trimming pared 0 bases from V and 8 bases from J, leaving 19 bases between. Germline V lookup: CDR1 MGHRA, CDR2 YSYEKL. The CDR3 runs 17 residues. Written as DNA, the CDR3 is TGCGCCAGCAGCCAAGACAGGGTCTGGATACCCCCTGGGGAGCTGTTTTTT. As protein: CASSQDRVWIPPGELFF.

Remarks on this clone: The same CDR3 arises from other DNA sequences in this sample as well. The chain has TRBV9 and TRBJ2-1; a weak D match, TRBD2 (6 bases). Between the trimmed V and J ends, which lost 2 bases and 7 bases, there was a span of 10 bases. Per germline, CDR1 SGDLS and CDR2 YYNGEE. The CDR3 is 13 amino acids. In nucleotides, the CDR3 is TGTGCCAGCAGCGTGGGGGGAGCTAATGAGCAGTTCTTC. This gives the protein CASSVGGANEQFF.

CDR3 region: CASRSRPGHAYEQYF. CDR3 nucleotides: TGTGCCAGCAGGAGTAGGCCGGGGCACGCCTACGAGCAGTACTTC. The V gene is TRBV7-6, the J gene TRBJ2-7, with D tentatively TRBD1 or TRBD2 (5 bases each). In germline, CDR1 is SGHVS, CDR2 FNYEAQ. This CDR3 comprises 15 residues. Trimming cost V 6 bases and J 2 bases, with 17 bases left between them.

CDR3 amino acids: CASSLEGLGAEAFF. DNA of the CDR3: TGCGCCAGCAGCTTGGAAGGGCTAGGGGCTGAAGCTTTCTTT. The chain couples TRBV5-1 to TRBJ1-1; a possible D gene is TRBD1 (5 bases). CDR3 length: 14 residues. Germline loops: CDR1 SGHRS, CDR2 YFSETQ. Trimming shortened V by 0 bases and J by 6 bases, and 12 bases separated the two germline ends.

The CDR3 nucleotides read TGTGCCAGCAGCTTCCACCTAGCGGGAGTTACCAATGAGCAGTTCTTC. Translating it yields CASSFHLAGVTNEQFF. V is TRBV7-6 and J is TRBJ2-1, with 10 bases fitting TRBD2. V dropped 3 bases and J dropped 6; count of bases not matched to a gene: 8. Germline V gives CDR1 SGHVS, CDR2 FNYEAQ. The CDR3 is 16 amino acids.

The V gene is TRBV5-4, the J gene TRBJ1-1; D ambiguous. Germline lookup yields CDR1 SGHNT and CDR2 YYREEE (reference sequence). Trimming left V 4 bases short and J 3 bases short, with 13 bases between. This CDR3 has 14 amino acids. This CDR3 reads CASSQDHRDTEAFF. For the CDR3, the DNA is TGTGCCAGCAGCCAAGATCATAGGGACACTGAAGCTTTCTTT.

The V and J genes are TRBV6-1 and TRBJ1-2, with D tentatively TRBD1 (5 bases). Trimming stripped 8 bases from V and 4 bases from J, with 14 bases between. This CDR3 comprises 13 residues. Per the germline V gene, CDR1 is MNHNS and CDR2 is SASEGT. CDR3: CASRRTISYGYTF. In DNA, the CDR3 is TGTGCCAGCCGCCGGACAATAAGCTATGGCTACACCTTC.

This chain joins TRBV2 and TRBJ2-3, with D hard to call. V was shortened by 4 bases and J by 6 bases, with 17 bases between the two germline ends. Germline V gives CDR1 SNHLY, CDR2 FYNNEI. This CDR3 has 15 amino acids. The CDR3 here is CASSVSAAPYDTQYF. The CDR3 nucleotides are TGTGCCAGCAGTGTTTCGGCGGCCCCATATGATACGCAGTATTTT.

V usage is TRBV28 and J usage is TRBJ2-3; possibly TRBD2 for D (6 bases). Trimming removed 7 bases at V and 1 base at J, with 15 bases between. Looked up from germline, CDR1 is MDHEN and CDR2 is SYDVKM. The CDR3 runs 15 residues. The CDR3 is CASTSPGSGTDTQYF. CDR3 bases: TGTGCCAGCACGTCCCCCGGGAGCGGCACAGATACGCAGTATTTT.

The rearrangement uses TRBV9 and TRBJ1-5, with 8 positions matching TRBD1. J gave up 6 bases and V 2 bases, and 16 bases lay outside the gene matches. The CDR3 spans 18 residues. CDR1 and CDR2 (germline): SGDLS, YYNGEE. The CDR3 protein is CASSVRETLTGAGQPQHF. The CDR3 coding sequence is TGTGCCAGCAGCGTCCGTGAGACCCTGACAGGGGCGGGTCAGCCCCAGCATTTT.

CDR3 nucleotides: TGTGCCAGCAGCTTGGGGGGGTCAGGGAGAGGACACACTGAAGCTTTCTTT. It translates to CASSLGGSGRGHTEAFF. This sequence joins TRBV5-4 and TRBJ1-1; tentatively, D is TRBD1 (5 bases). The CDR3 consists of 17 residues. Germline loops: CDR1 SGHNT, CDR2 YYREEE (reference sequence). V was cut by 0 bases and J by 3 bases, with 18 bases left in between. Variable domain in full (rest from reference TRBV5-4 and TRBJ1-1): ETGVTQSPTHLIKTRGQQVTLRCSSQSGHNTVSWYQQALGQGPQFIFQYYREEENGRGNFPPRFSGLQFPNYSSELNVNALELDDSALYLCASSLGGSGRGHTEAFFGQGTRLTVV.

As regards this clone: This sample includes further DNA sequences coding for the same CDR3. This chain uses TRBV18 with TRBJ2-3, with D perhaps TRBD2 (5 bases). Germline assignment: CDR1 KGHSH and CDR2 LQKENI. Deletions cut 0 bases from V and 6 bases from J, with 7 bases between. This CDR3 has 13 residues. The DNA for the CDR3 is TGTGCCAGCTCACCACCGGGCGGGGATACGCAGTATTTT. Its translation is CASSPPGGDTQYF.

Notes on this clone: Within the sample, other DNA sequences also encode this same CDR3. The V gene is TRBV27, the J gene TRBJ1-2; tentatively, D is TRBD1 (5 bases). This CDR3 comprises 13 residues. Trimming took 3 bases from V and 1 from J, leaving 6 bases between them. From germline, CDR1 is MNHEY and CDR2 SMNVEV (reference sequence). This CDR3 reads CASSLTVNYGYTF. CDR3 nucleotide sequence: TGTGCCAGCAGTTTGACAGTTAACTATGGCTACACCTTC.

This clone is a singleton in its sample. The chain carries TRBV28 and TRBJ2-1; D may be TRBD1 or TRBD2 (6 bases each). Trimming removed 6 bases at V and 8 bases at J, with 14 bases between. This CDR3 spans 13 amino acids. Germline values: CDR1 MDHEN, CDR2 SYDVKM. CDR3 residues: CASRRRGGDEQFF. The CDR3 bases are TGTGCCAGCAGGCGCAGGGGAGGCGATGAGCAGTTCTTC.

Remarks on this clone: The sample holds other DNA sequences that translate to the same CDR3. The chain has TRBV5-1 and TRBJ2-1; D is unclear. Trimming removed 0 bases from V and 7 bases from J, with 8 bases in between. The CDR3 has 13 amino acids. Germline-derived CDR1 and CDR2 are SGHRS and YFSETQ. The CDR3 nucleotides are TGCGCCAGCAGCTTGGCGGGTGGAAATGAGCAGTTCTTC. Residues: CASSLAGGNEQFF.

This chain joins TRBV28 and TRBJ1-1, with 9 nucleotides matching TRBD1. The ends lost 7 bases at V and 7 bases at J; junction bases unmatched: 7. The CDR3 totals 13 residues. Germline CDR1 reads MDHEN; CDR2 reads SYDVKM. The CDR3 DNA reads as TGTGCCAGCATCCCGGGACAGGGTCGTGAAGCTTTCTTT. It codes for CASIPGQGREAFF. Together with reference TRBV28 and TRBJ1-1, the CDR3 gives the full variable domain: DVKVTQSSRYLVKRTGEKVFLECVQDMDHENMFWYRQDPGLGLRLIYFSYDVKMKEKGDIPEGYSVSREKKERFSLILESASTNQTSMYLCASIPGQGREAFFGQGTRLTVV.

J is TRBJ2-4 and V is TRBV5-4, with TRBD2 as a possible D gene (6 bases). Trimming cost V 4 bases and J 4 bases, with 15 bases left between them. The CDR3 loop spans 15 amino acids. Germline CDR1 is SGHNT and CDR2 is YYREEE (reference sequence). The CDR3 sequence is CASSPPPGTKNIQYF. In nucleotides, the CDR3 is TGTGCCAGCAGCCCTCCTCCCGGGACTAAAAACATTCAGTACTTC.

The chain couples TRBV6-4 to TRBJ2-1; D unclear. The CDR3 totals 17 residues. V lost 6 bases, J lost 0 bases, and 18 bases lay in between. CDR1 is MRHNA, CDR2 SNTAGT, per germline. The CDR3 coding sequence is TGTGCCAGCAGCCCTACTCACGGACGCCGCTCCTACAATGAGCAGTTCTTC. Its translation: CASSPTHGRRSYNEQFF.

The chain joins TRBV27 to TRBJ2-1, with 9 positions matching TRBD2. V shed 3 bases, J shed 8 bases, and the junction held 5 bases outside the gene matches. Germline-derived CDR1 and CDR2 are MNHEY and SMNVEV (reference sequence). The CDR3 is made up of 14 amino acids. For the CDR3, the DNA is TGTGCCAGCAGTTTTTTTAGCGGGAGTGATGAGCAGTTCTTC. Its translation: CASSFFSGSDEQFF.

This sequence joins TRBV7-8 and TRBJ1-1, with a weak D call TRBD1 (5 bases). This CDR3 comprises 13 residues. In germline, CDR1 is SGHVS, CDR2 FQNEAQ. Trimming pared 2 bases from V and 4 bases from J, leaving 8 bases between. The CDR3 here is CASSLKGATEAFF. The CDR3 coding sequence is TGTGCCAGCAGCTTAAAAGGGGCCACTGAAGCTTTCTTT.

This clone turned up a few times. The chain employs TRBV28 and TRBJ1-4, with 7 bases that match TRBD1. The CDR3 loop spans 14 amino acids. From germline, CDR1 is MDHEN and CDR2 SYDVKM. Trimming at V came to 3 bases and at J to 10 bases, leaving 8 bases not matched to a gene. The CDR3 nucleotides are TGTGCCAGCAGTTTGAGACAGGGAAGGGGAAAACTGTTTTTT. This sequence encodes CASSLRQGRGKLFF.

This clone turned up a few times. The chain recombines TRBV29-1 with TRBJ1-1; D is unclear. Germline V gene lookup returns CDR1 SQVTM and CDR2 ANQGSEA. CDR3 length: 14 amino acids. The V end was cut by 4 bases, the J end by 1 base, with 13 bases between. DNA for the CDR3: TGCAGCGTTGTTGCCCTCAGCCGGAACACTGAAGCTTTCTTT. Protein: CSVVALSRNTEAFF.

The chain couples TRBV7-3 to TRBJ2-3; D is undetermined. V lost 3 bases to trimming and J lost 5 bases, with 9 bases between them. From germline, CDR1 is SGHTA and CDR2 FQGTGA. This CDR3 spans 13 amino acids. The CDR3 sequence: CASSFSLGDTQYF. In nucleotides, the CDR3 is TGTGCCAGCAGCTTCAGTCTAGGAGATACGCAGTATTTT.

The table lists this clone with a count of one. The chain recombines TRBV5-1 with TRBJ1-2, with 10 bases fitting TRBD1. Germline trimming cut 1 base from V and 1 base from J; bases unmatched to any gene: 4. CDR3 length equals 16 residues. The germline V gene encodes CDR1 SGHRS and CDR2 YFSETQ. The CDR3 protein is CASSLTGTGDNYGYTF. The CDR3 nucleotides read TGCGCCAGCAGCTTGACAGGGACAGGGGATAACTATGGCTACACCTTC.

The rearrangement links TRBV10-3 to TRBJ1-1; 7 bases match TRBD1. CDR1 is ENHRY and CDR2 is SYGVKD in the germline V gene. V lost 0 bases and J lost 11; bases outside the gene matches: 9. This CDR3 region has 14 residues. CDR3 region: CAISESGGDREAFF. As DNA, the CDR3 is TGTGCCATCAGTGAGTCGGGGGGAGACAGGGAGGCTTTCTTT.

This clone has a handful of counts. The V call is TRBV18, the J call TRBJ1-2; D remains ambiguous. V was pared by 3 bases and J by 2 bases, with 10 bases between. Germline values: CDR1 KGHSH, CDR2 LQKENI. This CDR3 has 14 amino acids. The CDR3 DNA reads TGTGCCAGCTCACCCAACACAGAGAACTATGGCTACACCTTC. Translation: CASSPNTENYGYTF.

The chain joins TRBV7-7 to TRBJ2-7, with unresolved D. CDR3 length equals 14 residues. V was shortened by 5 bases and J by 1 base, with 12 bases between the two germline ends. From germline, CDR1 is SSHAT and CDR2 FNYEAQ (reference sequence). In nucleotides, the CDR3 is TGTGCCAGCAGCCTTGGCCTAGGGTCCTACGAGCAGTACTTC. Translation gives CASSLGLGSYEQYF.

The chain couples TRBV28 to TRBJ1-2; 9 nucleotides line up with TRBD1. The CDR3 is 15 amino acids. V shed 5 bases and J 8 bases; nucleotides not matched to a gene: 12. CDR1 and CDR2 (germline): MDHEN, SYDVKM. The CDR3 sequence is CASSTKGQGVRGYTF. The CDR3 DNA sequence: TGTGCCAGCAGTACAAAGGGACAGGGAGTGCGAGGCTACACCTTC.

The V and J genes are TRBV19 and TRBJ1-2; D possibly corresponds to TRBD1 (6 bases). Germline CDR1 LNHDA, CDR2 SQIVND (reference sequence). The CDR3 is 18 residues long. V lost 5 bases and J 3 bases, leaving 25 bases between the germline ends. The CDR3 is CASSQPGAGPGFDYGYTF. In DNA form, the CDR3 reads TGTGCCAGTAGTCAACCGGGGGCCGGGCCGGGGTTCGACTATGGCTACACCTTC.

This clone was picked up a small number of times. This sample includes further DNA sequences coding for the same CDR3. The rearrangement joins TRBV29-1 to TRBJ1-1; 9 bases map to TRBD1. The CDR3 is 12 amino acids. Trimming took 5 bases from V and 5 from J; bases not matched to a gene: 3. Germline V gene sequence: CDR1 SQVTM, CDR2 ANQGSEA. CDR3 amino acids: CSVRQGVTEAFF. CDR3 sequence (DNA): TGCAGCGTTAGACAGGGGGTGACTGAAGCTTTCTTT.

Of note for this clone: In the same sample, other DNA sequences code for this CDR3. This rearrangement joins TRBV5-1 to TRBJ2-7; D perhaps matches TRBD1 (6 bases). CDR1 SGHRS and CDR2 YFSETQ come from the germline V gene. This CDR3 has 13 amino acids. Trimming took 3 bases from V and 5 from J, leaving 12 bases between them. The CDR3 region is CASSSQGFDEQYF. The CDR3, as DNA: TGCGCCAGCAGCTCACAGGGTTTCGACGAGCAGTACTTC.

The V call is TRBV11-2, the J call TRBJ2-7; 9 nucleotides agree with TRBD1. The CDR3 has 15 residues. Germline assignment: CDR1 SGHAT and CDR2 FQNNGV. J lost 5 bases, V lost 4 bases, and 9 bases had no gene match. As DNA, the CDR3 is TGTGCCAGCAGCTCCCAAACAGGGGGCGAGGACGAGCAGTACTTC. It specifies CASSSQTGGEDEQYF.